The 8 T cell receptor beta chains below were found in one sample sequenced in a study of naive and memory T cell subsets. The study, taken as a whole, reports: Possibly reflecting memory cells re-expressing CD45RA, a few larger clonotypes occurred in naive repertoires, especially CD8.

Two oligonucleotides, mixed equimolar, formed the beta constant-region primer covering TRBC1 and TRBC2. Ligated cDNA was amplified by four rounds of PCR with nested alpha and beta constant-region primers and SP2. TCRdb re-derived calls from the UMI-ligation and nested PCR reads in MiXCR, one entry per CDR3 protein. The sample contains about 99,000 distinct CDR3 sequences, about 14% of which appear only once. No antigen has been identified for these receptors. The source material was naive CD8+ T cells from blood. The receptors originated from a human donor in good health.

The chain uses TRBV11-3 and TRBJ1-1; perhaps TRBD1 as D (5 bases). The CDR3 extends over 13 amino acids. Germline CDR1 and CDR2: SGHNT and YENEEA. The V and J ends lost 0 bases and 11 bases respectively, with 13 bases between them. The DNA of the CDR3 is TGTGCCAGCAGCTTAGATATCCCCGGGGCGGCTTTCTTT. It yields the protein CASSLDIPGAAFF.

This clonotype was detected only a few times. The chain joins TRBV21-1 to TRBJ2-7; the table's D call, TRBD1, was not checked against the DNA. TRBV21-1 is noted as a pseudogene. CDR3 length: 14 residues. CDR3 DNA: TGTGCCAGCACTTGGGCGGAATTGTACTACGAGCAGTACTTC. Translation gives CASTWAELYYEQYF.

J is TRBJ1-1 and V is TRBV12-3 or TRBV12-4; D gene unclear. The CDR3 contains 11 residues. V was trimmed by 3 bases and J by 11 bases, leaving 10 bases between them. In nucleotides, the CDR3 is TGTGCCAGCAGTTTGGACGGTACGGCTTTCTTT. Translation gives CASSLDGTAFF.

The table lists this clonotype with many counts. The rearrangement uses TRBV2 and TRBJ2-1; TRBD2 agrees at 11 bases. Unmatched junction bases numbered 6, after V lost 3 bases and J lost 8 bases. CDR3 length: 15 amino acids. Germline V lookup: CDR1 SNHLY, CDR2 FYNNEI. CDR3 DNA sequence: TGTGCCAGCAGTGATACTAGCGGGGGTTACTATGAGCAGTTCTTC. It yields the protein CASSDTSGGYYEQFF. Looking up the rest from reference TRBV2 and TRBJ2-1 gives the full variable domain: EPEVTQTPSHQVTQMGQEVILRCVPISNHLYFYWYRQILGQKVEFLVSFYNNEISEKSEIFDDQFSVERPDGSNFTLKIRSTKLEDSAMYFCASSDTSGGYYEQFFGPGTRLTVL.

This clonotype occurred many times. V usage is TRBV5-1 and J usage is TRBJ2-3, with D perhaps matching TRBD2 (6 bases). The CDR3 runs to 16 residues. The germline V and J ends were trimmed by 4 bases and 5 bases, with 20 bases remaining between them. Germline CDR1 and CDR2: SGHRS and YFSETQ. The CDR3 region has the DNA TGCGCCAGCAGCGGACGGGACTGGGGCTATGTAGATACGCAGTATTTT. Amino acid sequence: CASSGRDWGYVDTQYF.

This clonotype was detected many times. The V gene is TRBV27, the J gene TRBJ2-3; tentatively, D is TRBD1 or TRBD2 (6 bases each). The CDR3 length is 15 residues. The V end lost 3 bases, the J end lost 2 bases, and 12 bases lay between the germline ends. CDR1 is MNHEY and CDR2 is SMNVEV in the germline V gene (reference sequence). DNA for the CDR3: TGTGCCAGCAGTTTCGGGGGCGCAGACACAGATACGCAGTATTTT. Residues: CASSFGGADTDTQYF.

The genes are TRBV7-9 and TRBJ2-1; 9 bases match TRBD2. Losses at the gene ends were 5 bases for V and 2 bases for J; bases not matched to a gene: 4. Germline CDR1 and CDR2: SEHNR and FQNEAQ (reference sequence). This CDR3 contains 15 residues. The CDR3 nucleotides are TGTGCCAGCAGCCTCGCGGGAGGGCCCTACAATGAGCAGTTCTTC. It yields the protein CASSLAGGPYNEQFF.

The table lists this clonotype with a few counts. The chain couples TRBV29-1 to TRBJ2-2, with 7 nucleotides matching TRBD2. Germline values: CDR1 SQVTM, CDR2 ANQGSEA. This CDR3 is built from 14 residues. J lost 6 bases, V lost 3 bases, and 7 bases had no gene match. In DNA, the CDR3 is TGCAGCGTTGATGGGGGGACTACCGCCGGGGAGCTGTTTTTT. This translates into CSVDGGTTAGELFF.